The 15 T cell receptor beta chains below were found in one sample sequenced in a study of immune heterogeneity within non-small cell lung tumors. Each sample used approximately 550 ng of genomic DNA from bulk tumor tissue. Widely spaced biopsies, several per primary tumor, were obtained at surgery. Curative surgery was undertaken by patients, who had untreated, newly diagnosed non-small cell lung cancer. It was a multiplex PCR that amplified TCR beta CDR3, with 32 V and 13 J primers. Each CDR3 protein is one row after TCRdb ran MiXCR on the multiplex PCR reads. The table includes over 5,500 distinct CDR3 sequences, less than 25% detected once. Sequenced: lung tumor tissue. The source of these receptors is a female donor with non-small cell lung cancer.

The sample holds a few counts of this clonotype. CDR3 protein: CSASGHRYEQYF. The CDR3 DNA reads as TGCAGTGCTAGTGGCCATCGGTACGAGCAGTACTTC. V gene TRBV20-1 combines with J gene TRBJ2-7, with D unresolved. The CDR3 sequence is 12 residues long. Trimming stripped 3 bases from V and 4 bases from J, with 10 bases between. Germline V CDR1 and CDR2: DFQATT, SNEGSKA (reference sequence).

This clonotype is medium-sized in the sample. The rearrangement links TRBV2 to TRBJ1-5, with a possible D match to TRBD1 (5 bases). The V end was cut by 6 bases, the J end by 2 bases, with 11 bases between. This CDR3 contains 14 residues. CDR1 is SNHLY, CDR2 FYNNEI, per germline. Here the CDR3 DNA reads TGTGCCAGCAGCGACATGGGGGGCAATCAGCCCCAGCATTTT. Residues: CASSDMGGNQPQHF.

This clonotype is medium-sized within its sample. This sequence joins TRBV5-1 and TRBJ1-5, with D uncertain. Germline V gene sequence: CDR1 SGHRS, CDR2 YFSETQ. The length of the CDR3 is 16 residues. V was cut by 0 bases and J by 4 bases, with 14 bases left in between. The CDR3 is CASSLAPVGGNQPQHF. For the CDR3, the DNA is TGCGCCAGCAGCTTGGCCCCGGTCGGTGGAAATCAGCCCCAGCATTTT. The full variable domain, completed using reference TRBV5-1 and TRBJ1-5, is KAGVTQTPRYLIKTRGQQVTLSCSPISGHRSVSWYQQTPGQGLQFLFEYFSETQRNKGNFPGRFSGRQFSNSRSEMNVSTLELGDSALYLCASSLAPVGGNQPQHFGDGTRLSIL.

In its sample, this clonotype is medium-sized. This rearrangement joins TRBV10-3 to TRBJ2-7, with 12 nucleotides matching TRBD2. The length of the CDR3 is 15 residues. With V trimmed by 5 bases and J by 6 bases, 8 bases remained unmatched. Germline CDR1 ENHRY, CDR2 SYGVKD. CDR3 sequence: CAISRLAGARIEQYF. Here the CDR3 DNA reads TGTGCCATCAGTCGACTAGCGGGAGCTCGGATCGAGCAGTACTTC.

J is TRBJ2-5 and V is TRBV20-1; 10 bases fit TRBD2. Germline V gene lookup returns CDR1 DFQATT and CDR2 SNEGSKA (reference sequence). J gave up 4 bases and V 1 base, and 18 bases lay outside the gene matches. The CDR3 is made up of 19 amino acids. The CDR3 region has the DNA TGCAGTGCTAGAGCGGCTAGCGGGAGTCAAGGACTATCAGGAGAGACCCAGTACTTC. Translating it yields CSARAASGSQGLSGETQYF.

This clonotype was seen a handful of times. The chain has TRBV2 and TRBJ2-5, with TRBD2 matching over 10 bases. Germline lookup yields CDR1 SNHLY and CDR2 FYNNEI. The CDR3 runs to 16 residues. Trimming cost V 4 bases and J 9 bases; bases outside gene matches: 14. CDR3 amino acids: CASSAHVTSGKAPQYF. The CDR3 DNA reads TGTGCCAGCAGTGCCCACGTAACTAGCGGGAAGGCCCCCCAGTACTTC.

The V call is TRBV30, the J call TRBJ1-5; 9 bases are a match to TRBD1. The CDR3 is 15 residues long. Trimming took 2 bases from V and 10 from J; bases not matched to a gene: 12. Germline values: CDR1 GTSNPN, CDR2 SVGIG (reference sequence). The CDR3 DNA reads as TGTGCCTGGAGTACAGGGGGCCTGGACCCTCATCCCCAGCATTTT. It specifies CAWSTGGLDPHPQHF.

Worth noting for this clonotype: This may come from a read error, since a much larger clone is one base off. This chain uses TRBV28 with TRBJ1-5, with D unclear. Germline loops: CDR1 MDHEN, CDR2 SYDVKM. This CDR3 is 14 amino acids long. Written as DNA, the CDR3 is TGTGCCATCAGTCCCTGGGAAGTTGGTCAGCCCCAGCATTTT. Its translation: CAISPWEVGQPQHF.

Of note for this clonotype: No conserved phenylalanine or tryptophan is present at the end of the CDR3, so a read error is the likely explanation. The gene calls are TRBV20-1 and TRBJ2-7, with D possibly TRBD2 on 5 matching bases. The V and J ends lost 2 bases and 0 bases respectively, with 23 bases between them. The CDR3 is made up of 18 amino acids. Germline V gene data show CDR1 as DFQATT and CDR2 as SNEGSKA (reference sequence). CDR3 bases: TGCAGTGCTAGACCAAAGCCTCGGGAAGACATTACCTCCTACGAGCAGTACCTC. Its protein product is CSARPKPREDITSYEQYL.

This clonotype is large by share. The J gene is TRBJ1-3, the V gene TRBV2, with TRBD1 matching over 8 bases. J gave up 1 base and V 6 bases, and 5 bases lay outside the gene matches. This CDR3 comprises 15 residues. Germline V gene lookup returns CDR1 SNHLY and CDR2 FYNNEI. The CDR3 loop is CASRLRTGSGNTIYF. CDR3 bases: TGTGCCAGCAGATTACGGACAGGGTCTGGAAACACCATATATTTT.

Of note for this clonotype: A much larger clone lies one base from this, so it may be a read error. V gene TRBV4-1 combines with J gene TRBJ2-7; 9 positions match TRBD1. This CDR3 is 15 amino acids long. Per the germline V gene, CDR1 is MGHRA and CDR2 is YSYEKL. CDR3 coding DNA: TGCGCCAGCATCCAAGCCGGGACAGGGAGCTACGAGCAGTACTTC. Its protein is CASIQAGTGSYEQYF.

A word on this clonotype: The junction does not match germline at one end; this may be a read error. This chain connects TRBV18 to TRBJ2-3, with D unclear. CDR1 KGHSH and CDR2 LQKENI come from the germline V gene. The CDR3 extends over 11 amino acids. The CDR3 spells CGSSGTDTQYF. CDR3 coding DNA: TGTGGCAGCTCAGGCACAGATACGCAGTATTTT. The complete variable domain, with remaining parts taken from reference TRBV18 and TRBJ2-3, reads NAGVMQNPRHLVRRRGQEARLRCSPMKGHSHVYWYRQLPEEGLKFMVYLQKENIIDESGMPKERFSAEFPKEGPSILRIQQVVRGDSAAYFCGSSGTDTQYFGPGTRLTVL.

This clonotype was counted only a few times. The rearrangement uses TRBV2 and TRBJ2-5, with TRBD2 matching over 7 bases. The J call is in doubt because the DNA end fits TRBJ2-1 better. Germline values: CDR1 SNHLY, CDR2 FYNNEI. The CDR3 totals 15 residues. This chain's CDR3 is CASSGTNGNVDEQFF. CDR3 DNA: TGTGCCAGCAGCGGGACTAACGGGAATGTAGATGAGCAGTTCTTC.

For this clonotype: A much larger clone sits a single nucleotide away, making a read error possible. This sequence joins TRBV12-3 or TRBV12-4 and TRBJ1-6, with 8 bases matching TRBD1. The length of the CDR3 is 15 residues. This chain's CDR3 is CASRVGQGHNSSLHF. DNA of the CDR3: TGTGCCAGCAGGGTTGGACAGGGACATAATTCATCCCTCCACTTT.

CDR3 amino acids: CASSLAGGNTGELFF. DNA of the CDR3: TGTGCCAGCAGCCTAGCGGGAGGGAACACCGGGGAGCTGTTTTTT. This chain joins TRBV12-3 or TRBV12-4 and TRBJ2-2; 11 bases align to TRBD2. V lost 6 bases, J lost 1 base, and 1 base stayed unmatched. The CDR3 covers 15 residues.